The rows below give T cell receptor beta chains drawn from one sample of a study of blood T cell repertoires in COVID-19. Assay: immunoSEQ multiplex PCR; the TCRdb copy retains only in-frame clones and omits some. The profile shows roughly 260,000 clones, 86% of them singletons. The sequenced material came from PBMCs or T cells enriched from blood (not recorded which). All receptors come from a woman in her late teens or twenties who had recovered from COVID-19. The CDR3 runs from the conserved cysteine through the conserved F or W. A D gene is named only where the DNA matches it firmly. Rows give clone size only sometimes, using once, few, many, or a class for an expanded clone.

>TRBJ2-7|.|TRBV15|TRBD2
TGTGCCACCAGCTTTCGGACTAGCGGACGCTACGAGCAGTACTTC
CATSFRTSGRYEQYF
>TRBJ2-5|.|TRBV11-2|TRBD2
TGTGCCAGCCGGGAGCGGGATACGGGGAGAGAGACCCAGTACTTC
CASRERDTGRETQYF
>TRBJ2-1|.|TRBV5-6|TRBD2
TGTGCCAGCAGCTTGCCGGGACTAGCGGGGGGGTCCAGGTACAATGAGCAGTTCTTC
CASSLPGLAGGSRYNEQFF
>TRBJ1-2|.|TRBV5-1|.
TGCGCCAGCAGCTTGTCGAGGGAGGACTATGGCTACACCTTC
CASSLSREDYGYTF
>TRBJ2-5|.|TRBV7-9|TRBD1
TGTGCCAGCAGCTCGGGGACAGCCCACCAAGAGACCCAGTACTTC
CASSSGTAHQETQYF
>TRBJ2-5|.|TRBV4-2|TRBD2
TGTGCCAGCAGCCTCGGACTAGCGGGAGCTCAAGAGACCCAGTACTTC
CASSLGLAGAQETQYF
>TRBJ1-5|.|TRBV15|TRBD1
TGTGCCACCAGCAGGGACAGGGGTGTCAATCAGCCCCAGCATTTT
CATSRDRGVNQPQHF
>TRBJ2-1|.|TRBV9|TRBD1
TGTGCCAGCAGCCTGGGACAGGTTGGCGATGAGCAGTTCTTC
CASSLGQVGDEQFF
>TRBJ1-1|few|TRBV27|.
TGTGCCAGCAGTTTTGGTAACAGAAACACTGAAGCTTTCTTT
CASSFGNRNTEAFF
>TRBJ2-5|.|TRBV18|.
TGTGCCAGCTCACCACGGGCAGGGAGGCAAGAGACCCAGTACTTC
CASSPRAGRQETQYF
>TRBJ1-2|.|TRBV4-3|.
TGCGCCAGCAGCCAAGATATGGAGACGACTAACTATGGCTACACCTTC
CASSQDMETTNYGYTF
>TRBJ2-2|.|TRBV7-6|.
TGTGCCAGCAGCTTACCGGCCAGGGGTGACACCGGGGAGCTGTTTTTT
CASSLPARGDTGELFF
>TRBJ1-2|.|TRBV9|TRBD1
TGTGCCAGCAGCGTCACCGGGACAGGGGCGGGAGGCTACACCTTC
CASSVTGTGAGGYTF
>TRBJ1-1|once|TRBV29-1|.
TGCAGCGCTGGTAAGAGACAGGAGAGAAAACAGAACACTGAAGCTTTCTTT
CSAGKRQERKQNTEAFF
>TRBJ1-1|once|TRBV19|.
TGTGCCAGTAGTATAGGCAGGGAGAACACTGAAGCTTTCTTT
CASSIGRENTEAFF
>TRBJ2-6|.|TRBV24-1|.
TGTGCCACCAGTGATCCACGGGGTTCTGGGGCCAACGTCCTGACTTTC
CATSDPRGSGANVLTF
>TRBJ1-3|.|TRBV7-9|TRBD1
TGTGCCAGCAGCTTAGGTGGCGGACAGGGTAACACCATATATTTT
CASSLGGGQGNTIYF
>TRBJ2-1|.|TRBV18|.
TGTGCCAGCTCACCATCCCAAGACAGTTTCGATGAGCAGTTCTTC
CASSPSQDSFDEQFF
>TRBJ2-7|.|TRBV10-1|TRBD1
TGCGCCAGCAGTGAGGAGACAGGGAGCTACGAGCAGTACTTC
CASSEETGSYEQYF
>TRBJ2-7|.|TRBV14|TRBD2
TGTGCCAGCTCTTTTAGCGGGACCCTCCCATACGAGCAGTACTTC
CASSFSGTLPYEQYF
>TRBJ1-1|.|TRBV7-8|.
TGTGCCAGCAGCTTATCCTTTTTAGGGCTTGTAAGGGGGACTGAAGCTTTCTTT
CASSLSFLGLVRGTEAFF
>TRBJ1-1|.|TRBV27|.
TGTGCCAGCAGTCCTAGACCCCCTGAAGCTTTCTTT
CASSPRPPEAFF
>TRBJ1-1|.|TRBV9|.
TGTGCCAGCAGCGTAGTCCGAGGCGGGACTGAAGCTTTCTTT
CASSVVRGGTEAFF
>TRBJ1-3|.|TRBV6-5|.
TGTGCCAGCAGGTTATCAGGGACTGGAAACACCATATATTTT
CASRLSGTGNTIYF
>TRBJ2-2|few|TRBV9|.
TGTGCCAGCAGCGTAGAGGGGAACGGACCCTACACCGGGGAGCTGTTTTTT
CASSVEGNGPYTGELFF
>TRBJ1-5|.|TRBV30|.
TGTGCCTGGAGTACAACGGGAAATCAGCCCCAGCATTTT
CAWSTTGNQPQHF
>TRBJ2-2|many|TRBV29-1|TRBD2
TGCAGCGTTGAAGATGGGGTGCTGGCGGGAGCCGGGGAGCTGTTTTTT
CSVEDGVLAGAGELFF
>TRBJ2-1|.|TRBV7-8|TRBD1
TGTGCCAGCAGCTCCACAGGGGACAATGAGCAGTTCTTC
CASSSTGDNEQFF
>TRBJ1-3|.|TRBV19|.
TGTGCCAGTAGTATGGTCAAGCGGAACACCATATATTTT
CASSMVKRNTIYF
>TRBJ2-3|.|TRBV9|TRBD2
TGTGCCAGCAGCCCCTGGACTAGCGGGAGTGCAGATACGCAGTATTTT
CASSPWTSGSADTQYF
>TRBJ1-2|few|TRBV29-1|.
TGCAGCGTTGAAGATTCGAACTCGGGAAGCGGCTACACCTTC
CSVEDSNSGSGYTF
>TRBJ2-1|.|TRBV7-8|TRBD2
TGTGCCAGCAGAGCCACCTATCCGGGACTAGCGGGTTCGAATGAGCAGTTCTTC
CASRATYPGLAGSNEQFF
>TRBJ1-2|.|TRBV27|.
TGTGCCAGCATGAACTTAGCTAACTATGGCTACACCTTC
CASMNLANYGYTF
>TRBJ1-3|once|TRBV30|TRBD1
TGTGCCTGGAGGTCCACAGGGGGGGGAAACACCATATATTTT
CAWRSTGGGNTIYF
>TRBJ1-6|.|TRBV19|.
TGTGCCAGTAGTATAGCGGCGGGGTTGGATTCACCCCTCCACTTT
CASSIAAGLDSPLHF
>TRBJ1-1|.|TRBV20-1|.
TGCAGTGCTAGAGCGGTTGCTGAAGCTTTCTTT
CSARAVAEAFF
>TRBJ2-1|.|TRBV9|.
TGTGCCAGCAGCCCAGGAGGGGGGGGCTACAATGAGCAGTTCTTC
CASSPGGGGYNEQFF
>TRBJ1-1|.|TRBV19|.
TGTGCCAGTAGAACCGTCTCGGGGGAACCGAACACTGAAGCTTTCTTT
CASRTVSGEPNTEAFF
>TRBJ1-1|.|TRBV29-1|TRBD1
TGCAGCGTTGAAGCCGTAGGCAGGGGGCCCACTGAAGCTTTCTTT
CSVEAVGRGPTEAFF
>TRBJ1-5|.|TRBV28|TRBD1
TGTGCCAGCAGCGATGTTAGGCGAAACCCGGGACAGGGGGCGGGTCAGCCCCAGCATTTT
CASSDVRRNPGQGAGQPQHF
>TRBJ2-1|.|TRBV2|TRBD1
TGTGCCAGCAGCGCAGGGGGCTCCTACAATGAGCAGTTCTTC
CASSAGGSYNEQFF
>TRBJ1-5|few|TRBV4-1|.
TGCGCCAGCAGCCTCTTAGGGGAGGGCAATCAGCCCCAGCATTTT
CASSLLGEGNQPQHF
>TRBJ1-6|.|TRBV21-1|.
TGTGCCAGCAGCCCTAGCGGGGGGAGCCGCATCCTCCACTTT
CASSPSGGSRILHF
>TRBJ1-4|.|TRBV29-1|.
TGCAGCGTTACGACTACGACTAATGAAAAACTGTTTTTT
CSVTTTTNEKLFF
>TRBJ1-2|.|TRBV28|TRBD1
TGTGCCACCAAAGGGGGACAGGTGGTTTATGGCTACACCTTC
CATKGGQVVYGYTF
>TRBJ2-1|.|TRBV9|TRBD2
TGTGCCAGCACCCGGGGACTAGCGGGAGACTATGAGCAGTTCTTC
CASTRGLAGDYEQFF
>TRBJ2-2|.|TRBV5-4|.
TGTGCCAGCAGCTCTTTTGGGGCTAGCGATACCGGGGAGCTGTTTTTT
CASSSFGASDTGELFF
>TRBJ2-1|.|TRBV6-2/TRBV6-3|.
TGTGCCAGCAGTTACTCTGTTCCCGCGAAGAGCTCCTACAATGAGCAGTTCTTC
CASSYSVPAKSSYNEQFF
>TRBJ2-2|few|TRBV4-2|TRBD2
TGTGCCAGCAGCGGAGGAGATTTGGTAGCGGGAGCGAGCGGGGAGCTGTTTTTT
CASSGGDLVAGASGELFF
>TRBJ2-7|.|TRBV18|TRBD2
TGTGCCAGCTCACCAGGGACTACCAGCAGCTACGAGCAGTACTTC
CASSPGTTSSYEQYF
>TRBJ1-2|.|TRBV4-1|.
TGCGCCAGCAGGCGCCAGGGGTCCGGAAATATGGGATATGGCTACACCTTC
CASRRQGSGNMGYGYTF
>TRBJ1-5|.|TRBV30|.
TGTGCCTGGAGTCCCCCCGGGTGGGGGGGACGTCCCCAGCATTTT
CAWSPPGWGGRPQHF
>TRBJ2-1|.|TRBV5-1|.
TGCGCCAGCAGCTTGAGAGGGAGTGGCAGCAATGAGCAGTTCTTC
CASSLRGSGSNEQFF
>TRBJ2-1|.|TRBV27|TRBD1
TGTGCCAGCAGTGCCGACAGGGGTGGGAGAGAGCAGTTCTTC
CASSADRGGREQFF